The 15 T cell receptor beta chains below all came from one sample that was sequenced in a study of T cells in Graves' hyperthyroidism and ophthalmopathy. Researchers took RNA transcripts and amplified the TCR beta CDR3 regions from them. An initial round of RT-PCR targeting the TCR CDR3 relied on the HTBI primer set. One entry per CDR3 protein results from TCRdb running MiXCR on the multiplex PCR reads. The sample has 700,000 or so distinct CDR3 sequences; approximately 14% are singletons. The sample was blood. These TCRs come from a woman between 45 and 60 years old with Graves' ophthalmopathy.

This clonotype was picked up many times. The chain employs TRBV7-2 and TRBJ1-5; possibly TRBD1 for D (6 bases). Trimming pared 5 bases from V and 5 bases from J, leaving 7 bases between. Germline-derived CDR1 and CDR2 are SGHTA and FQGNSA. The CDR3 sequence is 12 residues long. The DNA of the CDR3 is TGTGCCAGCAGCCACAGGGATCAGCCCCAGCATTTT. Translation gives CASSHRDQPQHF.

The chain has TRBV29-1 and TRBJ2-5; 7 bases are a match to TRBD1. Germline CDR1 and CDR2: SQVTM and ANQGSEA. V dropped 1 base and J dropped 1; count of bases not matched to a gene: 9. This CDR3 has 16 amino acids. The CDR3 reads CSVEVGGGRLQETQYF. The CDR3 DNA sequence: TGCAGCGTTGAAGTAGGGGGCGGACGGCTCCAAGAGACCCAGTACTTC.

In this sample, this clonotype turned up a few times. One junction end disagrees with the germline gene, perhaps due to a read error. The chain joins TRBV29-1 to TRBJ2-1; 7 nucleotides match TRBD2. This CDR3 is 19 amino acids long. Germline V CDR1 and CDR2: SQVTM, ANQGSEA. CDR3 coding DNA: TGCAGCATTGAAGGAGGACTTAGCCCTAGCGGCCGCTCCTACAATGAGCAGTTCTTC. Its translation is CSIEGGLSPSGRSYNEQFF.

This clonotype was observed at least ten times. V is TRBV27 and J is TRBJ1-4; the D gene is possibly TRBD1 (6 bases). Germline CDR1 MNHEY, CDR2 SMNVEV (reference sequence). V lost 9 bases and J 7 bases, leaving 21 bases between the germline ends. The CDR3 is 15 residues long. This CDR3 reads CASKRQVLIGEKLFF. CDR3 coding DNA: TGTGCCAGTAAGAGACAGGTACTGATCGGTGAAAAACTGTTTTTT.

The sample holds many counts of this clonotype. The rearrangement links TRBV7-9 to TRBJ2-7; D gene unclear. The CDR3 consists of 11 residues. Germline lookup yields CDR1 SEHNR and CDR2 FQNEAQ (reference sequence). The germline V and J ends were trimmed by 2 bases and 8 bases, with 7 bases remaining between them. CDR3 coding DNA: TGTGCCAGCAGCTTAAGGTCTCAGCAGTACTTC. Protein: CASSLRSQQYF.

This clonotype has a handful of counts. At one of its ends the junction is not consistent with the germline gene, which may arise from a read error. The rearrangement links TRBV6-5 to TRBJ1-3; 7 bases are a match to TRBD1. CDR3 length: 15 amino acids. Germline loops: CDR1 MNHEY, CDR2 SVGAGI. CDR3 in DNA: TGTGCCAACAGTTACTCGGAGGGGGCCGGAAACACCATATATTTT. This sequence encodes CANSYSEGAGNTIYF.

This clonotype was detected ten times or more. This rearrangement joins TRBV5-1 to TRBJ2-1; D gene uncertain. Trimming took off 0 bases at V and 6 bases at J, with 10 bases between the two ends. The germline CDR1 and CDR2 sequences are SGHRS and YFSETQ. The CDR3 is 14 amino acids. As DNA, the CDR3 is TGCGCCAGCAGCTTGGTTCCCTTCCGCAATGAGCAGTTCTTC. It encodes CASSLVPFRNEQFF.

This clonotype was counted at least ten times. The chain joins TRBV24-1 to TRBJ2-1, with 11 positions matching TRBD2. The ends lost 4 bases at V and 10 bases at J; junction bases unmatched: 14. The CDR3 contains 17 residues. In germline, CDR1 is KGHDR, CDR2 SFDVKD. The CDR3 nucleotides are TGTGCCACCAGTGACCTGGGTAATAGCGGGAGGGCCCGGGAGCAGTTCTTC. Its translation is CATSDLGNSGRAREQFF.

This clonotype was observed at least ten times. V is TRBV7-9 and J is TRBJ1-1; D ambiguous. V gave up 1 base and J gave up 5 bases, with 5 bases separating them. The CDR3 spans 12 residues. Germline CDR1 reads SEHNR; CDR2 reads FQNEAQ (reference sequence). CDR3 sequence reads: CASSLVQTEAFF. In DNA, the CDR3 is TGTGCCAGCAGCTTAGTCCAGACTGAAGCTTTCTTT.

This clonotype was detected ten times or more. The rearrangement joins TRBV28 to TRBJ2-1, with 9 bases matching TRBD2. Germline V lookup: CDR1 MDHEN, CDR2 SYDVKM. V gave up 4 bases and J gave up 6 bases; unmatched junction bases: 4. CDR3 length: 14 residues. CDR3 DNA sequence: TGTGCCAGCAGTTATAGCGGGAGTACCAATGAGCAGTTCTTC. Its translation is CASSYSGSTNEQFF. The whole variable domain, remainder taken from reference TRBV28 and TRBJ2-1, is DVKVTQSSRYLVKRTGEKVFLECVQDMDHENMFWYRQDPGLGLRLIYFSYDVKMKEKGDIPEGYSVSREKKERFSLILESASTNQTSMYLCASSYSGSTNEQFFGPGTRLTVL.

Many counts were recorded for this clonotype. V and J are TRBV5-1 and TRBJ2-2; TRBD1 or TRBD2 may be the D gene (5 bases each). Germline V CDR1 and CDR2: SGHRS, YFSETQ. Trimming cost V 7 bases and J 4 bases, with 17 bases left between them. This CDR3 is 15 amino acids long. The CDR3 loop is CASQDSAGTTGELFF. CDR3 DNA sequence: TGCGCCAGCCAAGACTCGGCAGGGACCACCGGGGAGCTGTTTTTT. Looking up the rest from reference TRBV5-1 and TRBJ2-2 gives the full variable domain: KAGVTQTPRYLIKTRGQQVTLSCSPISGHRSVSWYQQTPGQGLQFLFEYFSETQRNKGNFPGRFSGRQFSNSRSEMNVSTLELGDSALYLCASQDSAGTTGELFFGEGSRLTVL.

V and J are TRBV27 and TRBJ2-7; 7 bases are shared with TRBD2. Per the germline V gene, CDR1 is MNHEY and CDR2 is SMNVEV (reference sequence). The junction had 11 bases not matched to a gene; V was cut back by 6 bases and J by 3 bases. The CDR3 has 15 residues. This chain's CDR3 is CASSHRTRLFYEQYF. The CDR3 DNA reads as TGTGCCAGCAGCCACCGGACTAGGTTGTTCTACGAGCAGTACTTC.

There are a few counts of this clonotype. V and J are TRBV7-9 and TRBJ2-6, with a possible D match to TRBD1 (7 bases). V was trimmed by 7 bases and J by 6 bases, leaving 19 bases between them. The CDR3 spans 16 residues. Germline CDR1 reads SEHNR; CDR2 reads FQNEAQ (reference sequence). As DNA, the CDR3 is TGTGCCAGCACCCAAACCCAGGGGGAGGTGGCCAACGTCCTGACTTTC. This encodes CASTQTQGEVANVLTF.

This clonotype has ten or more counts. This rearrangement joins TRBV3-1 to TRBJ2-5; D remains ambiguous. From germline, CDR1 is LGHDT and CDR2 YNNKEL (reference sequence). The CDR3 length is 14 residues. Trimming stripped 4 bases from V and 5 bases from J, with 14 bases between. CDR3 sequence: CASSPTGSWETQYF. CDR3 sequence (DNA): TGTGCCAGCAGCCCCACTGGCAGTTGGGAGACCCAGTACTTC.

In this sample, this clonotype turned up many times. The rearrangement uses TRBV7-6 and TRBJ2-7; 7 bases agree with TRBD1. Germline-derived CDR1 and CDR2 are SGHVS and FNYEAQ. This CDR3 contains 14 residues. Trimming cost V 4 bases and J 2 bases; bases outside gene matches: 5. CDR3 nucleotide sequence: TGTGCCAGCAGCTCGCTGACAGGGACCTACGAGCAGTACTTC. Protein product: CASSSLTGTYEQYF.